This TCR beta chain was sequenced during a study of blood T cell repertoires in COVID-19. The overall study: Samples taken during acute and convalescent COVID-19 were collected in the United States, Italy and Spain. Nucleic acid was either cDNA or gDNA, and it came from T cells, B-cell-depleted T cells, or PBMCs.

The repertoire was sequenced with immunoSEQ multiplex PCR; TCRdb's copy has only in-frame clones and lacks some. The sample lists 370,000 or so clones, approximately 89% seen once, with around 1.3% in the top ten. The germline V gene has CDR1 KGHSH and CDR2 LQKENI. V lost 6 bases, J lost 3 bases, and 12 bases lay in between. The CDR3 runs 14 residues. Participant-reported clinical history was the basis for cohort assignment. Two negative PCRs, clearance, or symptom resolution had been documented for recovered Cohort 3 donors. The chain uses TRBV18 and TRBJ2-1; D perhaps matches TRBD1 (5 bases). The TCR originated in a man younger than 40 who had recovered from COVID-19. The source material was PBMCs or T cells enriched from blood (not recorded which). CDR3 bases: TGTGCCAGCTCCCTGGACGGACACTACAATGAGCAGTTCTTC. It encodes CASSLDGHYNEQFF.